These 25 T cell receptor beta chains came from one sample sequenced in a study of follicular helper T cells after annual influenza vaccination. The data were produced by immunoSEQ multiplex PCR, yet TCRdb's version contains in-frame clones alone and is incomplete. The repertoire holds more than 6,500 clones, with approximately 87% as singletons. As to time point: 2014-2015 season, 7 days after vaccination. The specimen comprised CXCR5+ CD38- circulating T follicular helper cells from blood, sampled 7 days after influenza vaccination. Specified subset: circulating Tfh, non-naive CD4+CXCR5+PD-1+ (ICOS+CD38+ or ICOS-CD38-). These receptors were obtained from an adult who received the influenza vaccine.

The V gene is TRBV7-2, the J gene TRBJ2-6; 7 bases are shared with TRBD1. With 3 bases clipped from V and 1 base from J, the junction kept 3 bases outside the gene matches. Per the germline V gene, CDR1 is SGHTA and CDR2 is FQGNSA. The CDR3 runs 16 residues. The CDR3 sequence is CASSLEQGSGANVLTF. The CDR3 DNA follows: TGTGCCAGCAGCTTGGAACAGGGGTCTGGGGCCAACGTCCTGACTTTC.

The chain carries TRBV28 and TRBJ2-6; D is undetermined. CDR1 and CDR2 (germline): MDHEN, SYDVKM. Deletions cut 3 bases from V and 0 bases from J, with 9 bases between. The CDR3 consists of 16 residues. CDR3: CASSFSGYSGANVLTF. Here the CDR3 DNA reads TGTGCCAGCAGTTTCTCAGGCTACTCTGGGGCCAACGTCCTGACTTTC.

This clone was seen once. This chain links TRBV18 with TRBJ2-6; 9 bases are shared with TRBD2. Germline CDR1 reads KGHSH; CDR2 reads LQKENI. V shed 3 bases and J 1 base; nucleotides not matched to a gene: 10. The length of the CDR3 is 19 residues. The CDR3 coding sequence is TGTGCCAGCTCACCGATCATGGTAGCGGGGGCATCTGGGGCCAACGTCCTGACTTTC. It is translated as CASSPIMVAGASGANVLTF.

Concerning this clone: The same CDR3 also results from other DNA sequences found in this sample. The rearrangement uses TRBV6-1 and TRBJ2-7; D remains ambiguous. The CDR3 extends over 13 amino acids. Germline CDR1 reads MNHNS; CDR2 reads SASEGT. The V gene lost 6 bases and the J gene lost 0 bases, with 9 bases spanning the gap. Here the CDR3 reads CASRHRDSYEQYF. CDR3 DNA sequence: TGTGCCAGCAGACACCGAGACTCCTACGAGCAGTACTTC.

Comment on this clone: The junction departs from the called germline gene at one end, perhaps through a read error. Other nucleotide sequences from this sample produce the same CDR3. V is TRBV9 and J is TRBJ2-3; TRBD1 matches 7 bases. Germline assignment: CDR1 SGDLS and CDR2 YYNGEE. CDR3 length equals 14 residues. The CDR3 DNA sequence: TGTGCCAGTGCCCAGGGGGATGGGACAGACACGCAGTATTTT. Its protein product is CASAQGDGTDTQYF.

The chain has TRBV28 and TRBJ1-4; 9 bases map to TRBD1. This CDR3 spans 15 amino acids. Germline values: CDR1 MDHEN, CDR2 SYDVKM. Trimming cost V 6 bases and J 6 bases; bases outside gene matches: 8. The CDR3 sequence: CASRGKDRGDEKLFF. In nucleotides, the CDR3 is TGTGCCAGCAGGGGGAAAGACAGGGGGGATGAAAAACTGTTTTTT.

This sequence joins TRBV6-1 and TRBJ1-1, with D unclear. The CDR3 totals 13 residues. Germline V gene lookup returns CDR1 MNHNS and CDR2 SASEGT. Between the trimmed V and J ends, which lost 2 bases and 1 base, there was a span of 5 bases. The CDR3 protein is CASSEQANTEAFF. The CDR3 DNA follows: TGTGCCAGCAGTGAACAGGCGAACACTGAAGCTTTCTTT.

J is TRBJ2-5 and V is TRBV27; 8 bases line up with TRBD1. This CDR3 has 16 residues. J was trimmed by 0 bases and V by 5 bases; bases with no gene match: 8. Per the germline V gene, CDR1 is MNHEY and CDR2 is SMNVEV (reference sequence). The DNA of the CDR3 is TGTGCCAGCAGTCCCTGGACAGGGCCGGACCAAGAGACCCAGTACTTC. Translating gives CASSPWTGPDQETQYF.

The chain carries TRBV7-7 and TRBJ2-7, with a tentative D call TRBD2 (5 bases). Germline V gene sequence: CDR1 SSHAT, CDR2 FNYEAQ (reference sequence). CDR3 length: 11 amino acids. The CDR3 protein is CARWREGEQYF. The CDR3 region has the DNA TGTGCGAGATGGCGCGAGGGCGAGCAGTACTTC.

Only one count was recorded for this clone. The chain is built from TRBV18 and TRBJ2-1, with 9 bases lining up with TRBD1. CDR1 KGHSH and CDR2 LQKENI come from the germline V gene. The CDR3 is 16 residues long. The V and J ends lost 4 bases and 9 bases, in that order; junction bases with no gene match: 13. CDR3 in DNA: TGTGCCAGCTCACTAAGACCGGGACAGGGCATCACTGAGCAGTTCTTC. Encoded protein: CASSLRPGQGITEQFF.

The chain links TRBV29-1 to TRBJ2-3; 16 nucleotides align to TRBD2. V was pared by 3 bases and J by 2 bases, with 5 bases of the junction left unmatched. The length of the CDR3 is 17 residues. The V gene's germline CDR1 is SQVTM and CDR2 ANQGSEA. CDR3 amino acids: CSVEGGTSGGVTDTQYF. The CDR3 nucleotides are TGCAGCGTTGAGGGGGGGACTAGCGGGGGGGTCACAGATACGCAGTATTTT.

This sequence joins TRBV7-2 and TRBJ1-1; D perhaps matches TRBD1 (5 bases). Germline V gene sequence: CDR1 SGHTA, CDR2 FQGNSA. The CDR3 is 15 amino acids. V shed 0 bases and J shed 4 bases, with 12 bases lying between them. The CDR3 nucleotides read TGTGCCAGCAGCTTAGCCAGGCAGGGCGGCACTGAAGCTTTCTTT. This sequence encodes CASSLARQGGTEAFF.

This sequence joins TRBV19 and TRBJ2-6, with D possibly being TRBD1 (5 bases). Trimming pared 3 bases from V and 0 bases from J, leaving 9 bases between. This CDR3 comprises 16 residues. Per germline, CDR1 LNHDA and CDR2 SQIVND (reference sequence). CDR3 nucleotide sequence: TGTGCCAGTAGTATGACAGTGTCCTCTGGGGCCAACGTCCTGACTTTC. Protein product: CASSMTVSSGANVLTF.

The chain carries TRBV6-5 and TRBJ2-7; D call uncertain. The V end lost 4 bases, the J end lost 0 bases, and 10 bases lay between the germline ends. The germline V gene has CDR1 MNHEY and CDR2 SVGAGI. This CDR3 has 14 amino acids. The CDR3 DNA sequence: TGTGCCAGCAGTTTCGACCCAGACTCCTACGAGCAGTACTTC. Amino acids: CASSFDPDSYEQYF.

This chain links TRBV27 with TRBJ1-2; TRBD1 aligns across 8 bases. Germline V gives CDR1 MNHEY, CDR2 SMNVEV (reference sequence). Losses at the gene ends were 2 bases for V and 7 bases for J; bases not matched to a gene: 9. This CDR3 spans 15 amino acids. The CDR3 loop reads CASSLGPDREGGYTF. The DNA of the CDR3 is TGTGCCAGCAGTTTAGGGCCGGACAGGGAAGGTGGCTACACCTTC.

This chain joins TRBV2 and TRBJ1-5; D may be TRBD1 (6 bases). Trimming took off 9 bases at V and 5 bases at J, with 14 bases between the two ends. Per the germline V gene, CDR1 is SNHLY and CDR2 is FYNNEI. There are 13 residues in the CDR3. The CDR3 DNA is TGTGCCAGTAGACAGGAAGGGGATCAGCCCCAGCATTTT. This gives the protein CASRQEGDQPQHF.

The chain is built from TRBV5-1 and TRBJ1-2, with D perhaps matching TRBD1 (6 bases). This CDR3 spans 15 amino acids. Germline values: CDR1 SGHRS, CDR2 YFSETQ. Trimming took off 4 bases at V and 8 bases at J, with 21 bases between the two ends. The CDR3 coding sequence is TGCGCCAGCAGCCCTCCAGCTACAGGGAATCAAGGCTACACCTTC. This translates into CASSPPATGNQGYTF.

This clone was counted once. The chain has TRBV28 and TRBJ1-2, with a tentative D call TRBD1 (5 bases). Looked up from germline, CDR1 is MDHEN and CDR2 is SYDVKM. V was pared by 3 bases and J by 7 bases, with 15 bases between. This CDR3 region has 14 residues. CDR3 in amino acids: CASSLKSGWAGYTF. CDR3 nucleotide sequence: TGTGCCAGCAGTTTGAAGTCAGGGTGGGCTGGCTACACCTTC.

This clone turned up a few times. The J gene is TRBJ2-7, the V gene TRBV19; D remains unclear. Per germline, CDR1 LNHDA and CDR2 SQIVND (reference sequence). With 4 bases removed from V and 2 bases from J, the gap between germline ends came to 15 bases. CDR3 size: 15 residues. The CDR3 here is CASSKTGSSAYEQYF. In DNA, the CDR3 is TGTGCCAGTAGTAAAACCGGGTCCTCCGCCTACGAGCAGTACTTC.

The rearrangement joins TRBV2 to TRBJ2-7; 8 bases are shared with TRBD2. The CDR3 is 14 residues long. Losses at the gene ends were 4 bases for V and 3 bases for J; bases not matched to a gene: 5. The V gene's germline CDR1 is SNHLY and CDR2 FYNNEI. The CDR3: CASSGTSGGYEQYF. The CDR3 DNA sequence: TGTGCCAGCAGTGGAACTAGCGGTGGCTACGAGCAGTACTTC.

V and J are TRBV5-1 and TRBJ1-5; the D is unclear. V lost 0 bases, J lost 6 bases, and 13 bases lay in between. The germline V gene encodes CDR1 SGHRS and CDR2 YFSETQ. The CDR3 totals 15 residues. The CDR3 here is CASSLGAGTTQPQHF. CDR3 DNA sequence: TGCGCCAGCAGCTTGGGGGCTGGTACCACTCAGCCCCAGCATTTT.

J is TRBJ2-1 and V is TRBV4-2, with 7 bases lining up with TRBD2. J lost 6 bases, V lost 0 bases, and 8 bases had no gene match. Germline V gene lookup returns CDR1 LGHNA and CDR2 YNFKEQ. This CDR3 has 16 residues. The CDR3 region has the DNA TGTGCCAGCAGCCAAGATCGGGGGGTGGTGGCCAATGAGCAGTTCTTC. This gives the protein CASSQDRGVVANEQFF.

This clone showed up just a few times. V and J are TRBV7-2 and TRBJ2-5, with D uncertain. Trimming removed 1 base from V and 5 bases from J, with 11 bases in between. The CDR3 covers 14 residues. CDR1 and CDR2 (germline): SGHTA, FQGNSA. DNA for the CDR3: TGTGCCAGCAGCTTAGGAGGCTACGGGGAGACCCAGTACTTC. Residues: CASSLGGYGETQYF.

The DNA of the CDR3 is TGTGCCAGCAGCCCAAGCCCCGGACTAGCCTCTGGGGAGCAGTACTTC. Protein: CASSPSPGLASGEQYF. The chain employs TRBV9 and TRBJ2-7; 8 bases map to TRBD2. Germline CDR1 reads SGDLS; CDR2 reads YYNGEE. The CDR3 extends over 16 amino acids. J gave up 7 bases and V 4 bases, and 16 bases lay outside the gene matches.

DNA for the CDR3: TGTGCCAGCAGCGTAGGGGTAGTTCGGGCAGATACGCAGTATTTT. Protein sequence: CASSVGVVRADTQYF. J is TRBJ2-3 and V is TRBV9; unclear D gene. The germline V gene encodes CDR1 SGDLS and CDR2 YYNGEE. Trimming shortened V by 0 bases and J by 4 bases, and 12 bases separated the two germline ends. This CDR3 has 15 residues.